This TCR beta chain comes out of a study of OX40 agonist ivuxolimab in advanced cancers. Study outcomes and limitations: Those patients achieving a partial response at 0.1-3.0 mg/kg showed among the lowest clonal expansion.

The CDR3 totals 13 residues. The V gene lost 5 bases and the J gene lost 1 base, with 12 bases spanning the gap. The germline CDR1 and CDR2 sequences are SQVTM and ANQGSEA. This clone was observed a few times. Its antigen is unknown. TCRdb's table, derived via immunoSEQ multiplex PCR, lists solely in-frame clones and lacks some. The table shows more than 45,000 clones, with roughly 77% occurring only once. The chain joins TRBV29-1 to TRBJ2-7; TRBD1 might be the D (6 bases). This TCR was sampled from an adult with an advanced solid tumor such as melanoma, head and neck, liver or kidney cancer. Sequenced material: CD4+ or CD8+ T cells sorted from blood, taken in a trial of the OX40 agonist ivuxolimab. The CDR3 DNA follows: TGCAGCGTTATTCCCAGGGGTTCCTACGAGCAGTACTTC. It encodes CSVIPRGSYEQYF.